The T cell receptor beta chain under discussion was sequenced for a study of shared clonotypes between healthy human individuals. Overall study context: Three CD4 naive, three CD4 memory, two CD8 naive and one CD8 memory plate were used per donor. General study findings and limits: Large sequencing depth failed to make sorted-subset sequencing complete, rarefaction showed. When naive CD4 clonotypes were compared across a few donors, about 4.8% were shared. Donor clonotype sharing was expected to depend on sequencing depth.

Assay: immunoSEQ multiplex PCR; the TCRdb copy retains only in-frame clones and omits some. The repertoire holds 2.3 million or so clones, with 93% as singletons. As concerns this clone: Its antigen is still unknown.

This CDR3 comprises 13 residues. The V gene's germline CDR1 is MNHNY and CDR2 SVGAGI (reference sequence). The ends were cut back, 0 bases at V and 7 bases at J, with 8 bases in the middle. The chain links TRBV6-6 to TRBJ2-3, with a weak D call TRBD2 (5 bases). The TCR sequence derives from a man younger than 35 in good health. Some clones in this sample may be carry-over from other donors' samples. Material: naive CD4+ T cells from PBMCs. Subset: CD45RA+ positively selected. The CDR3 loop reads CASSYSEGHTQYF. The CDR3 coding sequence is TGTGCCAGCAGTTACTCCGAGGGCCATACGCAGTATTTT.